The 15 T cell receptor beta chains below were found in one sample sequenced in a study of molecular identifiers for immune sequencing clone quantification. TCRdb reanalysed the PCR reads using MiXCR and keeps one entry per CDR3 protein. The repertoire holds 460,000 or so distinct CDR3 sequences, with about 20% as singletons. Input material: naive CD8+ T cells from blood, with Jurkat cell RNA spiked in. Subset here: FACS-sorted CD8+CD4-CCR7+CD45RA+ naive T cells. These receptor sequences come from a human donor in good health. Some libraries in this study had Jurkat cell RNA spiked in.

This chain connects TRBV27 to TRBJ2-7; 9 bases agree with TRBD2. This CDR3 comprises 15 residues. Losses at the gene ends were 8 bases for V and 2 bases for J; bases not matched to a gene: 10. Looked up from germline, CDR1 is MNHEY and CDR2 is SMNVEV (reference sequence). CDR3 sequence reads: CASATRTSEAYEQYF. The CDR3 coding sequence is TGTGCCAGCGCGACGAGGACTAGCGAGGCCTACGAGCAGTACTTC.

This clonotype was counted at least ten times. The gene calls are TRBV30 and TRBJ2-7; 7 bases fit TRBD1. Germline V gene lookup returns CDR1 GTSNPN and CDR2 SVGIG (reference sequence). The CDR3 runs to 13 residues. J gave up 5 bases and V 1 base, and 5 bases lay outside the gene matches. Here the CDR3 reads CAWSAQGGNEQYF. As DNA, the CDR3 is TGTGCCTGGAGTGCCCAAGGGGGCAACGAGCAGTACTTC.

V and J are TRBV7-9 and TRBJ2-7, with 7 bases identical to TRBD1. This CDR3 region has 13 residues. Germline V gives CDR1 SEHNR, CDR2 FQNEAQ (reference sequence). Losses at the gene ends were 4 bases for V and 6 bases for J; bases not matched to a gene: 6. The CDR3 spells CASSSPTGREQYF. CDR3 in DNA: TGTGCCAGCAGCTCCCCGACAGGGCGCGAGCAGTACTTC.

On this clonotype itself: A much larger clone lies one base from this, so it may be a read error. V gene TRBV20-1 combines with J gene TRBJ2-7, with 10 bases matching TRBD2. CDR3 length equals 14 residues. After removal of 1 base from V and 5 bases from J, the junction contained 5 bases not matched to a gene. The germline V gene encodes CDR1 DFQATT and CDR2 SNEGSKA (reference sequence). The DNA for the CDR3 is TGCAGTGCTAGAGCGACTAGCGGGCACCACGAGCAGTACTTC. Its translation is CSARATSGHHEQYF.

The chain employs TRBV15 and TRBJ1-2; 9 nucleotides line up with TRBD1. Germline-derived CDR1 and CDR2 are LNHNV and YYDKDF (reference sequence). V was clipped by 0 bases and J by 6 bases; unmatched bases: 8. This CDR3 comprises 16 residues. The CDR3 here is CATSRDSGTGTDGYTF. CDR3 in DNA: TGTGCCACCAGCAGAGATAGTGGGACAGGGACGGATGGCTACACCTTC.

Many counts were recorded for this clonotype. The chain recombines TRBV9 with TRBJ2-3; D tentatively reads TRBD1 or TRBD2 (6 bases each). This CDR3 spans 16 amino acids. The germline V and J ends were trimmed by 4 bases and 2 bases, with 17 bases remaining between them. The germline gives CDR1 SGDLS, CDR2 YYNGEE. The CDR3 protein is CASSSTMGGYTDTQYF. The CDR3 DNA reads TGTGCCAGCAGCTCAACCATGGGGGGCTACACAGATACGCAGTATTTT.

This clonotype came up many times. The V and J genes are TRBV18 and TRBJ2-1, with D perhaps TRBD1 (5 bases). Germline-derived CDR1 and CDR2 are KGHSH and LQKENI. V was clipped by 10 bases and J by 7 bases, with 17 bases between them. The CDR3 contains 13 residues. CDR3 protein: CAIRQKESNEQFF. The CDR3 nucleotides are TGTGCCATACGACAGAAAGAATCGAATGAGCAGTTCTTC. Filled out from reference TRBV18 and TRBJ2-1, the complete variable domain reads NAGVMQNPRHLVRRRGQEARLRCSPMKGHSHVYWYRQLPEEGLKFMVYLQKENIIDESGMPKERFSAEFPKEGPSILRIQQVVRGDSAAYFCAIRQKESNEQFFGPGTRLTVL.

This chain links TRBV19 with TRBJ2-1; TRBD1 agrees at 7 bases. The germline gives CDR1 LNHDA, CDR2 SQIVND (reference sequence). The junction had 8 bases not matched to a gene; V was cut back by 5 bases and J by 4 bases. The CDR3 length is 15 residues. The CDR3 spells CASSEGTDLYNEQFF. In nucleotides, the CDR3 is TGTGCCAGTAGTGAGGGGACAGACTTATACAATGAGCAGTTCTTC.

With respect to this clonotype: An end of the junction differs from the germline gene, which may be a read error. The chain combines TRBV12-3 or TRBV12-4 with TRBJ2-3; a weak D match, TRBD1 (5 bases). CDR3 size: 14 residues. The CDR3 spells CAGSFQGLPDTQYF. The CDR3, as DNA: TGTGCCGGCAGTTTTCAGGGTTTGCCAGATACGCAGTATTTT.

The V and J genes are TRBV3-1 and TRBJ2-7, with 7 nucleotides matching TRBD1. This CDR3 is 15 amino acids long. Germline CDR1 is LGHDT and CDR2 is YNNKEL (reference sequence). J lost 3 bases, V lost 4 bases, and 9 bases had no gene match. The CDR3 DNA is TGTGCCAGCAGCCTTTCTTGGGACAGTTTCTACGAGCAGTACTTC. Its protein is CASSLSWDSFYEQYF.

This clonotype occurred a few times. The chain carries TRBV27 and TRBJ1-1, with TRBD1 as a possible D gene (6 bases). V lost 7 bases and J 1 base, leaving 16 bases between the germline ends. The CDR3 is made up of 15 amino acids. CDR1 MNHEY and CDR2 SMNVEV come from the germline V gene (reference sequence). The chain's CDR3 is CASNSGGGKNTEAFF. CDR3 coding DNA: TGTGCCAGCAACTCCGGAGGGGGAAAGAACACTGAAGCTTTCTTT.

This clonotype was detected a few times. The V call is TRBV7-9, the J call TRBJ1-2, with D perhaps TRBD1 (5 bases). Trimming took off 5 bases at V and 3 bases at J, with 13 bases between the two ends. CDR1 SEHNR and CDR2 FQNEAQ come from the germline V gene (reference sequence). This CDR3 has 14 residues. The CDR3 reads CASSPMDKYYGYTF. CDR3 DNA sequence: TGTGCCAGCAGCCCCATGGACAAGTACTATGGCTACACCTTC.

For this clonotype: A read error may explain this, as a much larger clone is one base away. Here the CDR3 reads CSARTVNEQSF. The CDR3 region has the DNA TGCAGTGCTAGAACAGTCAATGAGCAGTCCTTC. V usage is TRBV20-1 and J usage is TRBJ2-1; D is unclear. CDR3 length: 11 amino acids. Germline assignment: CDR1 DFQATT and CDR2 SNEGSKA (reference sequence).

On this clonotype: A read error is the likely source, as a far larger clone sits one nucleotide away. The conserved closing phenylalanine or tryptophan is absent in this CDR3, likely reflecting a read error. This chain links TRBV5-4 with TRBJ2-7; D is unclear. The V end was cut by 0 bases, the J end by 0 bases, with 1 base between. The CDR3 consists of 12 residues. Germline-derived CDR1 and CDR2 are SGHNT and YYREEE (reference sequence). The CDR3 here is CASSLASYEQYS. The CDR3 bases are TGTGCCAGCAGCTTGGCCTCCTACGAGCAGTACTCC.

Points on this clonotype: Sequence at one end of the junction differs from germline and may be a read error. This chain connects TRBV20-1 to TRBJ2-1; 9 nucleotides align to TRBD2. CDR3 length: 18 amino acids. CDR1 and CDR2 from the germline V gene are DFQATT and SNEGSKA (reference sequence). The CDR3 spells CSARPPYRSGGIYNEQSF. The CDR3, as DNA: TGCAGTGCTAGACCCCCTTATCGTAGCGGGGGAATATACAATGAGCAGTCCTTC.